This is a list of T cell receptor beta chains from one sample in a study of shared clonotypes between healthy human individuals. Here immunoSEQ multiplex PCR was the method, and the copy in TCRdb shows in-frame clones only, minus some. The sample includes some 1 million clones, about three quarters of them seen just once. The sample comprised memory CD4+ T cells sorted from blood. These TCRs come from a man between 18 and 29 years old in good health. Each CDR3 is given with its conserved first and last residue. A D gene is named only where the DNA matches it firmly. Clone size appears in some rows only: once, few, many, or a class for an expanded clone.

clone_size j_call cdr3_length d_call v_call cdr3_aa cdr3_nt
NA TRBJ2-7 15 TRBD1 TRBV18 CASSLGQGAQEEQYF TGTGCCAGCTCACTCGGACAGGGGGCACAGGAAGAGCAGTACTTC
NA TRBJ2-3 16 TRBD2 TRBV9 CASSVRLAGGTDTQYF TGTGCCAGCAGCGTAAGACTAGCCGGGGGCACAGATACGCAGTATTTT
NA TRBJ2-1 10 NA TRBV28 CASSFNEQFF TGTGCCAGCAGTTTCAATGAGCAGTTCTTC
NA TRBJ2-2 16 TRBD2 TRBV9 CASDPGRGRVSGELFF TGTGCCAGCGACCCAGGCCGCGGGAGAGTCTCCGGGGAGCTGTTTTTT
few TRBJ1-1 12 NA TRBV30 CAWSVLSTEAFF TGTGCCTGGAGTGTACTTAGCACTGAAGCTTTCTTT
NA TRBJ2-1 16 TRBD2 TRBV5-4 CASSLEPLAGNNEQFF TGTGCCAGCAGCTTGGAACCACTAGCGGGCAACAATGAGCAGTTCTTC
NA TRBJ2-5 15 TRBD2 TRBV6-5 CASRPAGEGKETQYF TGTGCCAGCAGACCGGCGGGGGAGGGGAAGGAGACCCAGTACTTC
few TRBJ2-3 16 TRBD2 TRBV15 CATSRVSGSGADTQYF TGTGCCACCAGCAGAGTCTCCGGAAGCGGGGCAGATACGCAGTATTTT
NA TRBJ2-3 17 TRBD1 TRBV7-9 CASSLPSDRGVTDTQYF TGTGCCAGCAGCTTGCCCTCGGACAGGGGAGTAACAGATACGCAGTATTTT
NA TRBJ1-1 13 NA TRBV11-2 CASSLSISAEAFF TGTGCCAGCAGCTTATCGATATCAGCTGAAGCTTTCTTT
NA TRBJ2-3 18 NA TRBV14 CASSPFGGWQLNRDTQYF TGTGCCAGCAGTCCCTTTGGGGGGTGGCAGCTTAATCGTGATACGCAGTATTTT
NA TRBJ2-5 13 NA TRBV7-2 CASSSRIQETQYF TGTGCCAGCAGCTCCCGAATCCAAGAGACCCAGTACTTC
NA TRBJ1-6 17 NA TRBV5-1 CASSRPGGDFGNSPLHF TGCGCCAGCAGCAGGCCGGGGGGCGACTTCGGGAATTCACCCCTCCACTTT
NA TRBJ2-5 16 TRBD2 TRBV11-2 CASSPRTSGRGETQYF TGTGCCAGCAGCCCCCGTACTAGCGGGAGGGGAGAGACCCAGTACTTC
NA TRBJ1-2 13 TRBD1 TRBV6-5 CASSYPTGGGYTF TGTGCCAGCAGTTACCCGACAGGGGGCGGCTACACCTTC
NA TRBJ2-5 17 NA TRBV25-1 CASSESGGGTRRETQYF TGTGCCAGCAGTGAATCCGGGGGAGGAACGCGAAGGGAGACCCAGTACTTC
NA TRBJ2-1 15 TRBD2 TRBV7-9 CASSLSSGSKNEQFF TGTGCCAGCAGCTTAAGTAGCGGGAGTAAAAATGAGCAGTTCTTC
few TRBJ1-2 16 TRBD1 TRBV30 CAWNPGTGGTKDGYTF TGTGCCTGGAATCCAGGGACAGGGGGCACAAAGGATGGCTACACCTTC
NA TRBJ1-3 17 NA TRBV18 CASSPNIGQLSGNTIYF TGTGCCAGCTCACCAAACATAGGACAGCTCTCTGGAAACACCATATATTTT
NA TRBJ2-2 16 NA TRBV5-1 CASSPVGQTGTGELFF TGCGCCAGCAGCCCAGTCGGACAGACGGGGACCGGGGAGCTGTTTTTT
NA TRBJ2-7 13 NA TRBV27 CASSPQGSSEQYF TGTGCCAGCAGTCCCCAGGGTTCGAGCGAGCAGTACTTC
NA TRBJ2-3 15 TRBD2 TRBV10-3 CAISESGRVQDTQYF TGTGCCATCAGTGAGTCGGGGAGGGTGCAAGATACGCAGTATTTT
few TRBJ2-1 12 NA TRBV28 CASITPRNEQFF TGTGCCAGCATTACACCTAGGAATGAGCAGTTCTTC
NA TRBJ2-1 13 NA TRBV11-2 CASSLASYNEQFF TGTGCCAGCAGCTTAGCCAGCTACAATGAGCAGTTCTTC
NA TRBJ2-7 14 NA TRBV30 CAWSVGGFIYEQYF TGTGCCTGGAGTGTGGGGGGCTTCATTTACGAGCAGTACTTC
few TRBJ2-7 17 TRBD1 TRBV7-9 CASSLVDRGRSSYEQYF TGTGCCAGCAGCTTAGTGGACAGGGGAAGATCCTCCTACGAGCAGTACTTC
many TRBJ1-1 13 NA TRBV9 CASSVAMNTEAFF TGTGCCAGCAGCGTAGCCATGAACACTGAAGCTTTCTTT
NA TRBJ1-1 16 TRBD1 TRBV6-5 CASSYYGTGGRTEAFF TGTGCCAGCAGTTACTACGGGACAGGGGGTCGAACTGAAGCTTTCTTT
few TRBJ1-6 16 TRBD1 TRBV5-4 CASSYFGTGRESPLHF TGTGCCAGCAGCTACTTCGGGACAGGGAGGGAATCACCCCTCCACTTT
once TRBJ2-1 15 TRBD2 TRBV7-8 CASSLRDYNYNEQFF TGTGCCAGCAGTCTACGGGACTACAACTACAATGAGCAGTTCTTC
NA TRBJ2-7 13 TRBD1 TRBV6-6 CASRPSQDREVGF TGTGCCAGCAGACCCTCCCAGGACAGGGAAGTTGGCTTC
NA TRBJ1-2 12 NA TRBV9 CASSVDGIGYTF TGTGCCAGCAGCGTAGACGGTATAGGCTACACCTTC
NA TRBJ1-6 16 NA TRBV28 CASSSLSGFFNSPLHF TGTGCCAGCAGTTCACTCTCAGGGTTTTTTAATTCACCCCTCCACTTT
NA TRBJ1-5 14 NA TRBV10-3 CAISEGAGDQPQHF TGTGCCATCAGTGAGGGGGCCGGCGATCAGCCCCAGCATTTT
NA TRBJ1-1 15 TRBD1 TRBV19 CASHTIDRVNTEAFF TGTGCCAGTCATACTATCGACAGGGTGAACACTGAAGCTTTCTTT
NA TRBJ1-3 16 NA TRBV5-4 CASSLGETGSGNTIYF TGTGCCAGCAGCTTGGGTGAAACGGGCTCTGGAAACACCATATATTTT
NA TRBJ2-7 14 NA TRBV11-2 CASSLVQGAYEQYF TGTGCCAGCAGCTTAGTACAGGGAGCCTACGAGCAGTACTTC
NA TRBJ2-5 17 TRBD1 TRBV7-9 CASSLIFGGQGEETQYF TGTGCCAGCAGCTTAATCTTCGGGGGACAGGGTGAAGAGACCCAGTACTTC
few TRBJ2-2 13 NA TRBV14 CASSQQGTGELFF TGTGCCAGCAGCCAACAGGGCACCGGGGAGCTGTTTTTT
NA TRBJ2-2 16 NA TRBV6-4 CASSVEGQGNTGELFF TGTGCCAGCAGCGTTGAAGGGCAGGGGAACACCGGGGAGCTGTTTTTT
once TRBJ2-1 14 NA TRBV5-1 CASSKRAGYNEQFF TGCGCCAGCAGCAAGAGGGCGGGGTACAATGAGCAGTTCTTC
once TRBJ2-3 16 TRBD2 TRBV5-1 CASSLLAGISTDTQYF TGCGCCAGCAGCTTACTAGCGGGGATTAGCACAGATACGCAGTATTTT
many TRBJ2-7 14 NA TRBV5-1 CASSLTPWVYEQYF TGCGCCAGCAGCCTGACTCCCTGGGTCTACGAGCAGTACTTC
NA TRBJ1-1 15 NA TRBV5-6 CASSPVGVKVTEAFF TGTGCCAGCAGCCCGGTGGGGGTTAAAGTCACTGAAGCTTTCTTT
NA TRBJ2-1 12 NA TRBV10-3 CASAAVYNEQFF TGTGCTTCGGCAGCGGTCTACAATGAGCAGTTCTTC
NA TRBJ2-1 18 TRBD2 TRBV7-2 CASSLVPRTSGSGGEQFF TGTGCCAGCAGCTTAGTACCTCGGACTAGCGGGAGCGGAGGTGAGCAGTTCTTC
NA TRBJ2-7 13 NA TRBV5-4 CASSLEVVEKQYF TGTGCCAGCAGCTTGGAAGTTGTGGAGAAGCAGTACTTC
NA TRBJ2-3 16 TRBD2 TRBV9 CASSPYTSGGTDTQYF TGTGCCAGCAGCCCTTACACTAGCGGGGGGACAGATACGCAGTATTTT
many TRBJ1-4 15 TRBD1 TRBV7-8 CASSSGQGEGEKLFF TGTGCCAGCAGCTCAGGACAGGGGGAGGGTGAAAAACTGTTTTTT
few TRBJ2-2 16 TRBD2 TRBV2 CASSVLAGGNTGELFF TGTGCCAGCAGCGTCCTAGCGGGGGGGAACACCGGGGAGCTGTTTTTT
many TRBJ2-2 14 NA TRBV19 CASRPSGVAGELFF TGTGCCAGTAGACCCTCTGGGGTGGCCGGGGAGCTGTTTTTT
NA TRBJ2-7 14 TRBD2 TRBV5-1 CASSLVSGSYEQYF TGCGCCAGCAGCTTGGTCAGCGGGAGTTACGAGCAGTACTTC
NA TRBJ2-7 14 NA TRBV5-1 CASSIRPGTYEQYF TGCGCCAGCAGCATACGTCCGGGGACCTACGAGCAGTACTTC